Given below is one T cell receptor (beta chain) in context. No antigen is known for it. These data come from a study of cytomegalovirus exposure and HLA in healthy donors. TCRdb's copy holds only in-frame clones and misses some; the assay was immunoSEQ multiplex PCR. The table shows roughly 52,000 clones, with approximately 90% occurring only once. This CDR3 region has 15 residues. Germline CDR1 reads MDHEN; CDR2 reads SYDVKM. V was trimmed by 3 bases and J by 1 base, leaving 12 bases between them. Findings of the study overall: Rarity marked most TCR sequences, yet some public TCRs occurred in many donors. Investigators reported about 160 TCR beta chains as tied to cytomegalovirus. Accounts indicate the classifier identified cytomegalovirus status with strong specificity and sensitivity.

Sequenced sample: PBMCs. The sequence came from a man aged 18 to 35 in good health and CMV-seronegative. This chain connects TRBV28 to TRBJ1-1; D unclear. CDR3 protein: CASSFLGLGNTEAFF. The CDR3 DNA follows: TGTGCCAGCAGTTTTCTTGGTCTAGGGAACACTGAAGCTTTCTTT.